This entry describes one T cell receptor beta chain. The data belong to a study of blood T cell repertoires in COVID-19. Looking at the study overall: From T cells, B-cell-depleted T cells, or PBMCs came the material, which was cDNA or gDNA.

Under the authors' procedure: For nucleated cells, counts were estimated from reference gene primer amplification. Method: immunoSEQ multiplex PCR; TCRdb's copy keeps in-frame clones and lacks some. V and J calls and clone size are those listed in that table; D and trimming were worked out from the DNA. The table shows roughly 100,000 clones, with approximately 81% occurring only once. The sequence was obtained from a man older than 75 with acute or convalescent COVID-19. The specimen was peripheral blood.

The CDR3 nucleotides are TGTGCCAGCAGCCCGACCTCCGGGACAGAAAACTACAATGAGCAGTTCTTC. Translated, it gives CASSPTSGTENYNEQFF. This chain uses TRBV7-9 with TRBJ2-1; 7 bases are a match to TRBD1. J gave up 3 bases and V 5 bases, and 13 bases lay outside the gene matches. This CDR3 comprises 17 residues. CDR1 and CDR2 from the germline V gene are SEHNR and FQNEAQ (reference sequence).